One and the same sample provided the 12 T cell receptor beta chains below, sequenced in a study of neurological immune-mediated disorders. MiXCR was run by TCRdb on the 5' RACE reads, yielding one entry per CDR3 protein. The sample shows tens of thousands of distinct CDR3 sequences, over 9.5% of them seen only once. The sequenced material came from PBMCs. Receptor source: a female donor in good health.

This clonotype was detected many times. The chain employs TRBV6-6 and TRBJ2-3; no firm D call. Germline V CDR1 and CDR2: MNHNY, SVGAGI (reference sequence). Trimming shortened V by 7 bases and J by 1 base, and 12 bases separated the two germline ends. This CDR3 is built from 14 residues. The CDR3 bases are TGTGCCAGCAAGGACGGTCTACGCACAGATACGCAGTATTTT. Protein: CASKDGLRTDTQYF.

In this sample, this clonotype turned up many times. J is TRBJ2-1 and V is TRBV27; D perhaps matches TRBD1 (6 bases). V gave up 1 base and J gave up 4 bases, with 17 bases separating them. Germline CDR1 MNHEY, CDR2 SMNVEV (reference sequence). There are 17 residues in the CDR3. The CDR3: CASSLYQGPTVYNEQFF. The CDR3 DNA is TGTGCCAGCAGTTTATATCAGGGGCCTACTGTTTACAATGAGCAGTTCTTC.

A few counts support this clonotype. The gene calls are TRBV11-2 and TRBJ1-1, with 8 nucleotides matching TRBD1. Germline V CDR1 and CDR2: SGHAT, FQNNGV. The CDR3 extends over 13 amino acids. Trimming removed 4 bases from V and 3 bases from J; junction bases left unmatched: 1. The CDR3: CASSSTGDTEAFF. The DNA for the CDR3 is TGTGCCAGCAGCTCGACAGGGGACACTGAAGCTTTCTTT.

This clonotype appeared many times. J is TRBJ2-1 and V is TRBV6-5, with TRBD2 matching 8 bases. This CDR3 is built from 18 residues. Germline-derived CDR1 and CDR2 are MNHEY and SVGAGI. J was trimmed by 1 base and V by 5 bases; bases with no gene match: 13. Here the CDR3 DNA reads TGTGCCAGCAGTCGACCCCAAAGCGGGAGTAGGTCCTACAATGAGCAGTTCTTC. This translates into CASSRPQSGSRSYNEQFF.

In this sample, this clonotype turned up many times. V usage is TRBV20-1 and J usage is TRBJ2-1; 11 nucleotides agree with TRBD2. J lost 7 bases, V lost 5 bases, and 7 bases had no gene match. Germline loops: CDR1 DFQATT, CDR2 SNEGSKA (reference sequence). The length of the CDR3 is 14 residues. The CDR3 sequence is CSAHSGRAYNEQFF. Here the CDR3 DNA reads TGCAGTGCTCATAGCGGGAGGGCTTATAATGAGCAGTTCTTC.

V is TRBV30 and J is TRBJ2-2; D is possibly TRBD2 (5 bases). The V gene's germline CDR1 is GTSNPN and CDR2 SVGIG (reference sequence). Deletions cut 0 bases from V and 6 bases from J, with 8 bases between. The CDR3 totals 13 residues. The CDR3 here is CAWSVTEAGELFF. DNA for the CDR3: TGTGCCTGGAGTGTAACGGAGGCCGGGGAGCTGTTTTTT.

The table lists this clonotype with many counts. The rearrangement uses TRBV3-1 and TRBJ2-2; the D gene is possibly TRBD2 (6 bases). Germline assignment: CDR1 LGHDT and CDR2 YNNKEL (reference sequence). The CDR3 runs to 14 residues. V gave up 4 bases and J gave up 4 bases, with 10 bases separating them. CDR3 nucleotides: TGTGCCAGCAGCCCCGGGGGTCGCACCGGGGAGCTGTTTTTT. Its protein product is CASSPGGRTGELFF.

This clonotype was observed at least ten times. This sequence joins TRBV5-1 and TRBJ1-6; 9 bases map to TRBD1. With V trimmed by 0 bases and J by 7 bases, 5 bases remained unmatched. Germline V gene lookup returns CDR1 SGHRS and CDR2 YFSETQ. CDR3 length: 16 residues. The CDR3 nucleotides are TGCGCCAGCAGCTTGGAAGGACAGGGGTACAATTCACCCCTCCACTTT. Translated, it gives CASSLEGQGYNSPLHF.

This clonotype was picked up many times. V gene TRBV29-1 combines with J gene TRBJ2-1; possible D gene TRBD2, 6 bases. The CDR3 runs 14 residues. CDR1 and CDR2 (germline): SQVTM, ANQGSEA. V dropped 2 bases and J dropped 1 base, with 9 bases sitting between them. The CDR3 DNA reads as TGCAGCGTTGAATCCGGGAGATCCTACAATGAGCAGTTCTTC. Its protein product is CSVESGRSYNEQFF.

This clonotype was detected ten times or more. V usage is TRBV15 and J usage is TRBJ1-1; a possible D gene is TRBD1 (6 bases). CDR3 length equals 14 residues. CDR1 and CDR2 (germline): LNHNV, YYDKDF (reference sequence). V lost 0 bases and J 11 bases, leaving 16 bases between the germline ends. The CDR3 region is CATSRDRQGSAAFF. Written as DNA, the CDR3 is TGTGCCACCAGCAGAGATCGCCAGGGGTCAGCCGCTTTCTTT. The variable domain in full, with the rest retrieved from reference TRBV15 and TRBJ1-1, is DAMVIQNPRYQVTQFGKPVTLSCSQTLNHNVMYWYQQKSSQAPKLLFHYYDKDFNNEADTPDNFQSRRPNTSFCFLDIRSPGLGDTAMYLCATSRDRQGSAAFFGQGTRLTVV.

The chain has TRBV12-5 and TRBJ1-1, with TRBD1 as a possible D gene (5 bases). The germline V gene encodes CDR1 LGHNT and CDR2 FRNRAP. The ends were cut back, 2 bases at V and 1 base at J, with 23 bases in the middle. This CDR3 is built from 19 residues. CDR3 sequence: CASGLTTHRSRAPNTEAFF. CDR3 nucleotides: TGTGCTAGTGGTTTGACAACCCACAGGTCCAGGGCCCCGAACACTGAAGCTTTCTTT.

This clonotype was observed many times. This chain's CDR3 is CASSTRQGEETQYF. For the CDR3, the DNA is TGTGCCAGCAGTACACGACAGGGGGAAGAGACCCAGTACTTC. The V call is TRBV12-3 or TRBV12-4, the J call TRBJ2-5; TRBD1 agrees at 9 bases. The CDR3 consists of 14 residues. J lost 3 bases, V lost 5 bases, and 4 bases had no gene match.